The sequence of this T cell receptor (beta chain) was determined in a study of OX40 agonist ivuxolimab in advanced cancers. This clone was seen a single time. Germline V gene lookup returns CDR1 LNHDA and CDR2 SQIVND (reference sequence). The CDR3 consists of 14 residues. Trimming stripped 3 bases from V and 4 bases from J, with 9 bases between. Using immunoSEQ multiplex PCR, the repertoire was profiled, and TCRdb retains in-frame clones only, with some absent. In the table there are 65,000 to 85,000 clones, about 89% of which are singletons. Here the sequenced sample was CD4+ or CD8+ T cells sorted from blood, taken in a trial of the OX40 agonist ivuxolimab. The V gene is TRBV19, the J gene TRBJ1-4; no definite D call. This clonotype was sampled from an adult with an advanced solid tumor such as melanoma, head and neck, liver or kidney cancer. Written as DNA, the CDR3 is TGTGCCAGTAGTATCGTCACAGATAATGAAAAACTGTTTTTT. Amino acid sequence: CASSIVTDNEKLFF. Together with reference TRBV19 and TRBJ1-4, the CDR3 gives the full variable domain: DGGITQSPKYLFRKEGQNVTLSCEQNLNHDAMYWYRQDPGQGLRLIYYSQIVNDFQKGDIAEGYSVSREKKESFPLTVTSAQKNPTAFYLCASSIVTDNEKLFFGSGTQLSVL.